Reported below is one T cell receptor (beta chain). This record comes from a study of cytomegalovirus exposure and HLA in healthy donors. Losses at the gene ends were 0 bases for V and 3 bases for J; bases not matched to a gene: 6. Looked up from germline, CDR1 is SGHNT and CDR2 is YENEEA. The CDR3 spans 16 residues. Vbeta (60) and Jbeta (13) primers were used in the PCR. This table comes from immunoSEQ multiplex PCR, and its TCRdb copy is limited to in-frame clones, with some not included. The sample shows 200,000 to 250,000 clones, roughly 90% of them seen only once. The J gene is TRBJ2-7, the V gene TRBV11-3; TRBD2 aligns across 9 bases. The TCR comes from a woman aged 18-35 years in good health and CMV-seronegative. Sample: PBMCs. CDR3 nucleotide sequence: TGTGCCAGCAGCTTAGAAGAGGTAGCGGGAGTCTACGAGCAGTACTTC. Its translation: CASSLEEVAGVYEQYF.